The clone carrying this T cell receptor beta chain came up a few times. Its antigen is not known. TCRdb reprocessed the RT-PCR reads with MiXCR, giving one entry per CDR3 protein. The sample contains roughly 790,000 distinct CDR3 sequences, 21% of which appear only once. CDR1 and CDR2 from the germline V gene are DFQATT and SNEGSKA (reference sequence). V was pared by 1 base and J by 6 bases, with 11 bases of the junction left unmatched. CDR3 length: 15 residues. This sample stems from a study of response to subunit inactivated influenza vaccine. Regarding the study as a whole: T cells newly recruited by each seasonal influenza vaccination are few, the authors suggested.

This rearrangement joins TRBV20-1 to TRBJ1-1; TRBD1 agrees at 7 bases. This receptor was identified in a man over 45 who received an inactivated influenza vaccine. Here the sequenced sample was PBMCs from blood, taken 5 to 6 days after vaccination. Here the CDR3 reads CSARVGDSAGPEAFF. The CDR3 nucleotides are TGCAGTGCTAGAGTGGGGGACAGTGCCGGACCTGAAGCTTTCTTT.